This TCR beta chain was profiled in a study of blood T cell repertoires in COVID-19 (dated by TCRdb to the early 2020s). Background on the whole study: Samples from collaborators originated in the United States, Italy and Spain and spanned both the acute and convalescent phases of COVID-19. The repertoires were released in a freely available public database intended as a resource for research on the immune response to SARS-CoV-2. The material from the prospective study consisted of cDNA or gDNA derived from T cells, B-cell-depleted T cells, or PBMCs. The samples were drawn from the first 160 participants of the ongoing ImmuneRACE study and from more than 1,000 subjects provided by 6 global collaborators. The sample metadata nearly always contained a de-identified subject ID, COVID-19 status, age in years and sex. Where available, HLA class I and class II types were obtained from metadata supplied by the sample provider rather than from assay-based typing. The dataset comprised deeply sampled blood TCRbeta repertoires from subjects exposed to, actively infected with, or recovered from COVID-19. Here is what the overall study found, with its caveats: The amount of clinical and demographic metadata varied by source and participant and was provided uncurated.

TCRbeta CDR3 regions were amplified from genomic DNA using the immunoSEQ Assay, a bias-controlled multiplex PCR. Under the source paper's analysis protocol: The number of nucleated cells in each sample was estimated from the amplification of reference gene primers within the assay. Sequence reads were collapsed and filtered to measure the absolute abundance of every unique TCRbeta CDR3 rearrangement. For each sample, productive Simpson clonality was calculated by taking the square root of Simpson's diversity index across productive rearrangements. TCRdb holds this immuneACCESS table with in-frame rearrangements only. Some clones are missing; in checked studies, unresolved V genes explain under half, and the rest has no known cause. V and J calls and clone size are given by that table; D and trimming were obtained from the DNA. The sample includes over 150,000 clones, with around nine tenths observed a single time. Together, the top ten hold about 9.4% of the sample.

At one collaborating source in Seattle, patients were enrolled during active infection and were followed longitudinally through the course of disease. Whole blood was collected in K2EDTA tubes by collaborating institutions according to the institutions' own protocols. For TCRbeta analysis, collaborators shipped samples in one of three forms: frozen whole blood, isolated PBMCs, or DNA extracted from either of those sample types. Details on this clone: It has no known antigen specificity. The input lacks base qualities; no much larger clone sits a single base away.

From its cysteine to its phenylalanine, the CDR3 spans 14 amino acids. Only the CDR3 part of the read is kept: 42 bases, read in frame from the first base. Looking up the germline V gene (reference sequence) yields CDR1 MNHEY and CDR2 SMNVEV. Trimming leaves V shorter by 2 bases and J shorter by 6 bases, with the junction holding 4 bases beyond the gene matches. Specimen: peripheral blood. The chain is made from TRBV27 and TRBJ1-1; 9 bases in between match TRBD1. This clonotype was obtained from an older woman with COVID-19, enrolled during active disease. The DNA sequence is given as TGTGCCAGCAGTTTAAGGGGACAGGGCTCTGAAGCTTTCTTT. Protein translation: CASSLRGQGSEAFF.